Listed here are 30 T cell receptor beta chains from one sample, sequenced in a study of T cell responses to AZD1222 COVID-19 vaccine. Repertoires were generated with immunoSEQ multiplex PCR, while TCRdb's copy carries only in-frame clones and drops some. This sample carries 92,000 or so clones, 89% of them seen once, and the ten largest clones take 1.6%. The sequencing used peripheral blood, collected on day 0 of AZD1222 vaccination. The origin of the receptors is an adult in good health.

This chain connects TRBV19 to TRBJ2-2; D remains unclear. The CDR3 totals 14 residues. CDR1 is LNHDA and CDR2 is SQIVND in the germline V gene (reference sequence). V dropped 4 bases and J dropped 3 bases, with 9 bases sitting between them. The CDR3 spells CASSSQTHTGELFF. Here the CDR3 DNA reads TGTGCCAGTAGTAGTCAGACCCACACCGGGGAGCTGTTTTTT.

This chain links TRBV2 with TRBJ1-1; no clear D. The V end was cut by 3 bases, the J end by 1 base, with 6 bases between. The CDR3 is 13 amino acids. Germline-derived CDR1 and CDR2 are SNHLY and FYNNEI. Here the CDR3 reads CASSDRGNTEAFF. The CDR3 DNA reads as TGTGCCAGCAGTGATCGGGGGAACACTGAAGCTTTCTTT.

V is TRBV6-5 and J is TRBJ1-4; D might be TRBD1 (5 bases). The CDR3 runs to 14 residues. V shed 7 bases and J shed 6 bases, with 15 bases lying between them. CDR1 MNHEY and CDR2 SVGAGI come from the germline V gene. CDR3 sequence reads: CASTLGGGYEKLFF. The CDR3 coding sequence is TGTGCCAGCACCCTTGGGGGAGGGTATGAAAAACTGTTTTTT.

The sample holds a few counts of this clone. The J gene is TRBJ2-7, the V gene TRBV30; D not certain. CDR1 and CDR2 (germline): GTSNPN, SVGIG (reference sequence). The ends were cut back, 0 bases at V and 4 bases at J, with 7 bases in the middle. The CDR3 is 12 amino acids. CDR3 protein: CAWSVSVYEQYF. The CDR3 coding sequence is TGTGCCTGGAGTGTGTCGGTTTACGAGCAGTACTTC.

V is TRBV29-1 and J is TRBJ1-1, with D tentatively TRBD1 (6 bases). This CDR3 has 13 residues. Germline loops: CDR1 SQVTM, CDR2 ANQGSEA. With 7 bases removed from V and 3 bases from J, the gap between germline ends came to 15 bases. The CDR3, as DNA: TGCAGCGCTACCAGGGGAGGAGACACTGAAGCTTTCTTT. Translating gives CSATRGGDTEAFF.

V is TRBV12-3 or TRBV12-4 and J is TRBJ1-1, with 7 bases fitting TRBD1. The CDR3 is 13 residues long. J lost 2 bases, V lost 6 bases, and 3 bases had no gene match. Here the CDR3 DNA reads TGTGCCAGCAGGGGGGACAGAAACACTGAAGCTTTCTTT. Protein product: CASRGDRNTEAFF.

This chain uses TRBV29-1 with TRBJ2-2, with 7 positions matching TRBD2. CDR1 is SQVTM, CDR2 ANQGSEA, per germline. The CDR3 runs to 15 residues. Trimming took 5 bases from V and 3 from J; bases not matched to a gene: 9. The CDR3 loop reads CSVRTEGRDTGELFF. The CDR3 DNA sequence: TGCAGCGTTCGGACCGAAGGGAGGGACACCGGGGAGCTGTTTTTT.

The J gene is TRBJ1-1, the V gene TRBV6-5; D uncertain. This CDR3 contains 15 residues. Germline CDR1 and CDR2: MNHEY and SVGAGI. The ends were cut back, 5 bases at V and 2 bases at J, with 15 bases in the middle. CDR3 nucleotides: TGTGCCAGCAGTCCGATGGAAGGGCGAAACACTGAAGCTTTCTTT. Translated, it gives CASSPMEGRNTEAFF.

This chain joins TRBV4-2 and TRBJ2-2; D gene ambiguous. V was shortened by 5 bases and J by 10 bases, with 14 bases between the two germline ends. The length of the CDR3 is 13 residues. Germline CDR1 and CDR2: LGHNA and YNFKEQ. The CDR3 DNA is TGTGCCAGCAGCGCCTCAGTCGACGCGGAGCTGTTTTTT. Amino acids: CASSASVDAELFF.

This clone is a singleton in its sample. V is TRBV30 and J is TRBJ2-7, with D unclear. Per the germline V gene, CDR1 is GTSNPN and CDR2 is SVGIG (reference sequence). The CDR3 is 17 residues long. The V and J ends lost 0 bases and 1 base respectively, with 19 bases between them. DNA of the CDR3: TGTGCCTGGAGTGTATTTTCCCTTGGGTTTTTGTCCTACGAGCAGTACTTC. Translating gives CAWSVFSLGFLSYEQYF.

This chain connects TRBV7-2 to TRBJ1-2; D not resolved. Trimming pared 0 bases from V and 0 bases from J, leaving 8 bases between. The CDR3 totals 15 residues. The germline gives CDR1 SGHTA, CDR2 FQGNSA. CDR3 region: CASSLARLANYGYTF. In DNA form, the CDR3 reads TGTGCCAGCAGCTTAGCGCGTCTAGCTAACTATGGCTACACCTTC.

The chain joins TRBV29-1 to TRBJ1-2; D remains unclear. Germline V gives CDR1 SQVTM, CDR2 ANQGSEA. The V end lost 0 bases, the J end lost 0 bases, and 8 bases lay between the germline ends. This CDR3 region has 14 residues. The CDR3 loop is CSVEEGPPNYGYTF. DNA of the CDR3: TGCAGCGTTGAAGAGGGCCCCCCTAACTATGGCTACACCTTC.

DNA of the CDR3: TGTGCCAGCAGCTTAGCGGGAAGCTACGAGCAGTACTTC. It specifies CASSLAGSYEQYF. This chain joins TRBV13 and TRBJ2-7; possible D gene TRBD2, 5 bases. This CDR3 has 13 residues. The germline V gene encodes CDR1 PRHDT and CDR2 FYEKMQ (reference sequence). Trimming removed 1 base at V and 3 bases at J, with 7 bases between.

The V call is TRBV5-4, the J call TRBJ1-2, with 7 bases lining up with TRBD1. There are 14 residues in the CDR3. Trimming cost V 3 bases and J 3 bases; bases outside gene matches: 5. CDR1 is SGHNT and CDR2 is YYREEE in the germline V gene (reference sequence). CDR3 sequence: CASSSRDSYYGYTF. As DNA, the CDR3 is TGTGCCAGCAGCTCACGGGACAGCTACTATGGCTACACCTTC.

The chain couples TRBV11-1 to TRBJ1-1; D is ambiguous. The CDR3 runs 14 residues. The V end was cut by 1 base, the J end by 1 base, with 7 bases between. The V gene's germline CDR1 is SGHAT and CDR2 FQDESV (reference sequence). The CDR3 nucleotides are TGTGCCAGCAGCTTAGACGGTGGGAACACTGAAGCTTTCTTT. Its protein product is CASSLDGGNTEAFF.

The chain has TRBV28 and TRBJ1-2; tentatively, D is TRBD1 (6 bases). The CDR3 length is 13 residues. V was pared by 6 bases and J by 8 bases, with 16 bases between. Germline CDR1 MDHEN, CDR2 SYDVKM. In DNA form, the CDR3 reads TGTGCCAGCAGCGAATACAGGGAGGAAGGCTACACCTTC. It encodes CASSEYREEGYTF.

The chain is built from TRBV4-3 and TRBJ2-7; D might be TRBD1 or TRBD2, each matching 5 bases. CDR3 length: 16 amino acids. The V end lost 0 bases, the J end lost 3 bases, and 15 bases lay between the germline ends. Germline values: CDR1 LGHNA, CDR2 YSLEER. CDR3 nucleotides: TGCGCCAGCAGCCAAGATGAAAGAGGGGCTAACTACGAGCAGTACTTC. It yields the protein CASSQDERGANYEQYF.

This chain connects TRBV3-1 (or the pseudogene TRBV3-2) to TRBJ2-3; 11 nucleotides align to TRBD2. The CDR3 spans 18 residues. After removal of 0 bases from V and 4 bases from J, the junction contained 9 bases not matched to a gene. CDR1 LGHDT and CDR2 YNNKEL come from the germline V gene (reference sequence). The CDR3 region has the DNA TGTGCCAGCAGCCAAGATCCCGGTCTAGCGGGGGGTGCAGATACGCAGTATTTT. Its translation is CASSQDPGLAGGADTQYF.

This clone was counted only a few times. The chain carries TRBV24-1 and TRBJ2-7; 7 bases match TRBD1. The CDR3 extends over 13 amino acids. Looked up from germline, CDR1 is KGHDR and CDR2 is SFDVKD. Trimming cost V 7 bases and J 3 bases; bases outside gene matches: 5. The CDR3 DNA reads TGTGCCACCAGGGCTTCAGGGGGCTACGAGCAGTACTTC. Encoded protein: CATRASGGYEQYF.

J is TRBJ2-2 and V is TRBV18, with D possibly being TRBD2 (6 bases). In germline, CDR1 is KGHSH, CDR2 LQKENI. This CDR3 comprises 16 residues. V gave up 6 bases and J gave up 2 bases, with 16 bases separating them. CDR3 nucleotides: TGTGCCAGCTCCGAGGTCTTCGGGGGTAACACCGGGGAGCTGTTTTTT. Translated, it gives CASSEVFGGNTGELFF.

V usage is TRBV30 and J usage is TRBJ1-5; 8 bases are shared with TRBD1. Germline CDR1 reads GTSNPN; CDR2 reads SVGIG (reference sequence). After removal of 2 bases from V and 5 bases from J, the junction contained 5 bases not matched to a gene. This CDR3 region has 14 residues. The CDR3 reads CAWSFTGGDQPQHF. CDR3 nucleotides: TGTGCCTGGAGTTTTACAGGGGGGGATCAGCCCCAGCATTTT.

This chain uses TRBV21-1 with TRBJ1-1. TRBV21-1 is shown as a pseudogene. The CDR3 covers 15 residues. The CDR3, as DNA: TGTGCCAGCAGCGGGCCCGTGGGGGGAGTAACTGAAGCTTTCTTT. Its protein is CASSGPVGGVTEAFF.

This clone has only one observation. The chain links TRBV9 to TRBJ1-4; unclear D gene. Between the trimmed V and J ends, which lost 0 bases and 3 bases, there was a span of 9 bases. This CDR3 is 15 amino acids long. CDR1 and CDR2 from the germline V gene are SGDLS and YYNGEE. This CDR3 is CASSVDTESNEKLFF. For the CDR3, the DNA is TGTGCCAGCAGCGTAGATACGGAATCTAATGAAAAACTGTTTTTT.

This clone was observed a single time. The V call is TRBV25-1, the J call TRBJ2-5, with a tentative D call TRBD2 (6 bases). Trimming cost V 9 bases and J 5 bases, with 13 bases left between them. Germline values: CDR1 MGHDK, CDR2 SYGVNS. This CDR3 contains 12 residues. The CDR3 loop reads CASRREMETQYF. DNA for the CDR3: TGTGCCAGTCGCCGGGAGATGGAGACCCAGTACTTC.

The chain joins TRBV28 to TRBJ1-2, with D perhaps TRBD1 (6 bases). This CDR3 contains 15 residues. The germline V gene encodes CDR1 MDHEN and CDR2 SYDVKM. V was pared by 10 bases and J by 4 bases, with 22 bases between. The CDR3 is CATGDIIGIGYGYTF. The CDR3 DNA follows: TGTGCCACCGGGGACATAATAGGGATTGGCTATGGCTACACCTTC.

This rearrangement joins TRBV7-3 to TRBJ1-1, with TRBD1 as a possible D gene (5 bases). Between the trimmed V and J ends, which lost 5 bases and 2 bases, there was a span of 9 bases. Germline-derived CDR1 and CDR2 are SGHTA and FQGTGA. This CDR3 has 13 residues. This chain's CDR3 is CASSETDNTEAFF. In DNA, the CDR3 is TGTGCCAGCAGCGAGACAGATAACACTGAAGCTTTCTTT. The full variable domain, its missing parts supplied by reference TRBV7-3 and TRBJ1-1, is GAGVSQTPSNKVTEKGKYVELRCDPISGHTALYWYRQSLGQGPEFLIYFQGTGAADDSGLPNDRFFAVRPEGSVSTLKIQRTERGDSAVYLCASSETDNTEAFFGQGTRLTVV.

This clone came up once. This chain connects TRBV5-1 to TRBJ1-1; no clear D. The CDR3 extends over 16 amino acids. The germline V gene encodes CDR1 SGHRS and CDR2 YFSETQ. V was trimmed by 4 bases and J by 5 bases, leaving 21 bases between them. CDR3 bases: TGCGCCAGCAGCCCTAGTTTGGGTACGGTTGGGACTGAAGCTTTCTTT. It yields the protein CASSPSLGTVGTEAFF.

This chain joins TRBV6-5 and TRBJ1-4; TRBD1 might be the D (6 bases). The germline CDR1 and CDR2 sequences are MNHEY and SVGAGI. There are 14 residues in the CDR3. V lost 8 bases, J lost 7 bases, and 17 bases lay in between. The CDR3 protein is CASGRARGGEKLFF. In DNA, the CDR3 is TGTGCCAGCGGTAGAGCCAGGGGTGGTGAAAAACTGTTTTTT.

The DNA for the CDR3 is TGTGCCAGCAGCCGGACAAATACCCAAGAGACCCAGTACTTC. Protein product: CASSRTNTQETQYF. This chain links TRBV27 with TRBJ2-5; D perhaps matches TRBD1 (5 bases). V was cut by 6 bases and J by 1 base, with 12 bases left in between. This CDR3 has 14 amino acids. Germline CDR1 is MNHEY and CDR2 is SMNVEV (reference sequence).

The chain couples TRBV7-2 to TRBJ1-2; TRBD1 is a possible D gene (6 bases). CDR3 length: 18 amino acids. V was clipped by 5 bases and J by 4 bases, with 26 bases between them. Looked up from germline, CDR1 is SGHTA and CDR2 is FQGNSA. The CDR3 sequence is CASSQDSTFLGGIYGYTF. CDR3 sequence (DNA): TGTGCCAGCAGCCAAGACAGTACCTTTCTAGGGGGAATCTATGGCTACACCTTC. Using reference TRBV7-2 and TRBJ1-2 for the parts outside the CDR3, the full variable domain is GAGVSQSPSNKVTEKGKDVELRCDPISGHTALYWYRQSLGQGLEFLIYFQGNSAPDKSGLPSDRFSAERTGGSVSTLTIQRTQQEDSAVYLCASSQDSTFLGGIYGYTFGSGTRLTVV.